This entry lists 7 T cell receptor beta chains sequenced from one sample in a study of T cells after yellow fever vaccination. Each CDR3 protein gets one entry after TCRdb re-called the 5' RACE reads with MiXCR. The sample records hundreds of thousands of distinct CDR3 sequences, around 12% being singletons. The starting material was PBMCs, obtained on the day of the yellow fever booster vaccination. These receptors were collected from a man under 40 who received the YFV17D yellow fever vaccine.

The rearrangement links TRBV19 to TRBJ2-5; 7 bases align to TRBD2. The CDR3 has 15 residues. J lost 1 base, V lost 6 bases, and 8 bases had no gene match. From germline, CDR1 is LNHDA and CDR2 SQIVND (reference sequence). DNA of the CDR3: TGTGCCAGTAGCGGTACCGGGACTACCCAAGAGACCCAGTACTTC. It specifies CASSGTGTTQETQYF.

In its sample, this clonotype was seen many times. This CDR3 reads CASSPRLAGGPDTQYF. The CDR3 DNA is TGTGCCAGCAGCCCCAGACTAGCGGGAGGTCCAGATACGCAGTATTTT. The V gene is TRBV7-2, the J gene TRBJ2-3; 13 nucleotides match TRBD2. Germline V gives CDR1 SGHTA, CDR2 FQGNSA. Trimming cost V 5 bases and J 4 bases; bases outside gene matches: 6. This CDR3 has 16 residues.

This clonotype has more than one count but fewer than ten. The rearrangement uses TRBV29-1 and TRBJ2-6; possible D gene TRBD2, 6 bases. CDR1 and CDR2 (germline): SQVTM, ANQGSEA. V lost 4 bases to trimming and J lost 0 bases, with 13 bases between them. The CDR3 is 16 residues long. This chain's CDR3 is CSVGGTGLSGANVLTF. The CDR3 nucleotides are TGCAGCGTTGGAGGGACTGGGCTCTCTGGGGCCAACGTCCTGACTTTC.

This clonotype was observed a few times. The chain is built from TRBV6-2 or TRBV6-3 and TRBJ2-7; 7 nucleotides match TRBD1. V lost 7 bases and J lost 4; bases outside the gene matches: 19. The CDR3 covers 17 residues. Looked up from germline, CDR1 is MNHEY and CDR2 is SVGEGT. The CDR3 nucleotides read TGTGCCAGCACCGTACGGAATGACCGGGACAGAATTTACGAGCAGTACTTC. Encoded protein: CASTVRNDRDRIYEQYF.

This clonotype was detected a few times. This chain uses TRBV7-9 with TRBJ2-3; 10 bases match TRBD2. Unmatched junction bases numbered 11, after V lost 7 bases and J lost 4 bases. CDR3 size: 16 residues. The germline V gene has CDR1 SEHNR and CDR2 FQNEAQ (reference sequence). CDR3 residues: CASNSWASGSPDTQYF. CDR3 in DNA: TGTGCCAGCAACTCGTGGGCTAGCGGGAGTCCAGATACGCAGTATTTT.

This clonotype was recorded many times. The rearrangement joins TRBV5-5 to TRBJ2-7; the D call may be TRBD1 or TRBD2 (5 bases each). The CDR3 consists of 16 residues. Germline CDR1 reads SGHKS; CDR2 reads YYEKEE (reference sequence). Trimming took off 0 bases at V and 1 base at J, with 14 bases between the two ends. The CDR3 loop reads CASSLGGTVVSYEQYF. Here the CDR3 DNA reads TGTGCCAGCAGCTTGGGTGGGACGGTAGTTTCCTACGAGCAGTACTTC.

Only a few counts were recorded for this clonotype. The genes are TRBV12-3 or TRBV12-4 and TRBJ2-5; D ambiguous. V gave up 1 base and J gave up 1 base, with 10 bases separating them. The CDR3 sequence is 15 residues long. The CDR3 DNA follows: TGTGCCAGCAGTTTAGTGGTCCGTCCCCAAGAGACCCAGTACTTC. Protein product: CASSLVVRPQETQYF.